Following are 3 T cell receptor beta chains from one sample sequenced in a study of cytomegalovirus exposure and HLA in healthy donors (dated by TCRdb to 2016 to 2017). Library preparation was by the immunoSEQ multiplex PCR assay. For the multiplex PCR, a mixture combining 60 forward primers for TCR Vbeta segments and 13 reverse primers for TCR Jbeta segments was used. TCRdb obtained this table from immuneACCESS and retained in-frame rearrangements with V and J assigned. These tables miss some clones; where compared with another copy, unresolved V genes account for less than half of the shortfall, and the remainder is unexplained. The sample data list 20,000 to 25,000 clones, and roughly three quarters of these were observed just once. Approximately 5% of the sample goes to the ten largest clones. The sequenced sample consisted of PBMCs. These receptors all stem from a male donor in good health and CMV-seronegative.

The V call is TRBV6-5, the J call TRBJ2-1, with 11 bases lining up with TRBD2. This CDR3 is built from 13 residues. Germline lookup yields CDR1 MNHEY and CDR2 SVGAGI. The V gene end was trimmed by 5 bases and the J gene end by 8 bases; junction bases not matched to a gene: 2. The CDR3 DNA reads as TGTGCCAGCAGTACGGGACTAGCGGATGAGCAGTTCTTC. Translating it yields CASSTGLADEQFF.

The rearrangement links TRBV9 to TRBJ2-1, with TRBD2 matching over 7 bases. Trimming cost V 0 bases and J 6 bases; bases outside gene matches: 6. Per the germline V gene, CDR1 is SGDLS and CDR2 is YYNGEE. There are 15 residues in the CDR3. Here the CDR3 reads CASSVASGATNEQFF. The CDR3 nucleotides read TGTGCCAGCAGCGTAGCTAGCGGAGCCACCAATGAGCAGTTCTTC.

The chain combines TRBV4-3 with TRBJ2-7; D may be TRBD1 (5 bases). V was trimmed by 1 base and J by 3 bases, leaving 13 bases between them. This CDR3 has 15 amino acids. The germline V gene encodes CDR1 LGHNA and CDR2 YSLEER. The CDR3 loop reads CASSQVMGPDYEQYF. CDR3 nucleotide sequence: TGCGCCAGCAGCCAAGTCATGGGGCCCGACTACGAGCAGTACTTC.